The clone carrying this T cell receptor (beta chain) has more than one count but fewer than ten. The target antigen is unknown. This entry comes from a study of T cells after yellow fever vaccination. Germline CDR1 SGHVS, CDR2 FNYEAQ. V was clipped by 1 base and J by 1 base, with 8 bases between them. The CDR3 totals 14 residues. Study-level points and caveats: Within FACS-sorted repertoires, abundant clonotypes contaminating from the bulk population could be present. Few clonotypes appeared in both CD4 and CD8 compartments.

By 5'RACE template switching, TCR cDNA was produced, with a universal primer site and UMIs added in the process. TCRdb re-derived calls from the 5' RACE reads in MiXCR, one entry per CDR3 protein. The sample consists of more than 95,000 distinct CDR3 sequences, about 15% of them appearing once. The sample was CD8+ T cells sorted from PBMCs, taken 5 days after the yellow fever booster vaccination. The chain employs TRBV7-6 and TRBJ2-7; D not resolved. The TCR was taken from a man in his late teens or twenties who received the YFV17D yellow fever vaccine. The CDR3 loop is CASSLVMGSYEQYF. CDR3 coding DNA: TGTGCCAGCAGCTTAGTAATGGGATCCTACGAGCAGTACTTC. The full variable domain, completed using reference TRBV7-6 and TRBJ2-7, is GAGVSQSPRYKVTKRGQDVALRCDPISGHVSLYWYRQALGQGPEFLTYFNYEAQQDKSGLPNDRFSAERPEGSISTLTIQRTEQRDSAMYRCASSLVMGSYEQYFGPGTRLTVT.